Listed below are T cell receptor beta chains from one sample, sequenced in a study of blood T cell repertoires in COVID-19. The method was immunoSEQ multiplex PCR; TCRdb's version includes in-frame clones alone and lacks a portion of them. The data contain 200,000 to 250,000 clones, roughly 85% of them singletons. The sample was PBMCs or T cells enriched from blood (not recorded which). These receptors were taken from a woman in her fifties or sixties with acute COVID-19. CDR3s include the opening cysteine and the closing phenylalanine or tryptophan. D genes are given only for firm matches. Size tells how often a clone was seen (once, few, many) or the class of an expanded clone, and some rows leave it out.

J gene,CDR3 length,clone size,V gene,D gene,CDR3 protein,CDR3 DNA
TRBJ1-2,15,NA,TRBV9,TRBD1,CASSPRDRGNYGYTF,TGTGCCAGCAGCCCTCGAGACAGGGGAAACTATGGCTACACCTTC
TRBJ2-1,15,once,TRBV24-1,TRBD2,CATSDPKRGGNEQFF,TGTGCCACCAGTGACCCTAAGCGGGGGGGCAATGAGCAGTTCTTC
TRBJ1-5,16,NA,TRBV7-2,NA,CASSLGNTGINQPQHF,TGTGCCAGCAGCTTAGGGAACACGGGAATCAATCAGCCCCAGCATTTT
TRBJ1-3,18,few,TRBV7-8,TRBD1,CASNIGGQGPLSGNTIYF,TGTGCCAGCAACATAGGGGGACAGGGCCCTCTCTCGGGAAACACCATATATTTT
TRBJ1-6,14,NA,TRBV30,NA,CAWSMLQGESPLHF,TGTGCCTGGAGTATGCTACAGGGAGAATCACCCCTCCACTTT
TRBJ1-1,14,NA,TRBV2,NA,CASRAAPSDTEAFF,TGTGCCAGCAGAGCGGCCCCATCGGACACTGAAGCTTTCTTT
TRBJ1-5,15,NA,TRBV6-5,TRBD1,CASKDNRGSNQPQHF,TGTGCCAGCAAAGATAACAGGGGAAGCAATCAGCCCCAGCATTTT
TRBJ1-2,14,once,TRBV18,TRBD1,CASSSSRGQNGYTF,TGTGCCAGCTCATCCTCGAGGGGGCAGAATGGCTACACCTTC
TRBJ1-3,15,few,TRBV5-6,NA,CASSSGPASGNTIYF,TGTGCCAGCAGCTCAGGACCGGCCAGCGGGAACACCATATATTTT
TRBJ1-5,12,NA,TRBV30,NA,CAWSPGVQPQHF,TGTGCCTGGAGTCCAGGGGTTCAGCCCCAGCATTTT
TRBJ1-6,12,NA,TRBV12-3/TRBV12-4,NA,CASSVRRSPLHF,TGTGCCAGCAGTGTCCGGAGATCACCCCTCCACTTT
TRBJ1-3,13,NA,TRBV30,NA,CACGFSSGNTIYF,TGTGCCTGCGGATTCAGCTCTGGAAACACCATATATTTT
TRBJ1-4,14,NA,TRBV30,NA,CAWSLAGPIGKLFF,TGTGCCTGGAGTCTCGCAGGGCCCATTGGAAAACTGTTTTTT
TRBJ1-6,13,NA,TRBV4-2,NA,CASSQETGGTLHF,TGTGCCAGCAGCCAAGAAACGGGGGGCACCCTCCACTTT
TRBJ1-2,15,NA,TRBV7-3,TRBD1,CASSPSPTGFYGYTF,TGTGCCAGCAGCCCTAGCCCGACAGGGTTCTATGGCTACACCTTC
TRBJ1-5,14,few,TRBV6-2/TRBV6-3,TRBD1,CASSYTGGNQPQHF,TGTGCCAGCAGTTACACAGGGGGCAATCAGCCCCAGCATTTT
TRBJ1-2,15,NA,TRBV19,NA,CASSMRGAANYGYTF,TGTGCCAGTAGTATGCGGGGGGCAGCTAACTATGGCTACACCTTC